The clone carrying this T cell receptor beta chain was picked up many times. This may come from a read error, since a much larger clone is one base off. This sample was taken from a study of T cells in Graves' hyperthyroidism and ophthalmopathy. Study-wide context: Peripheral blood samples were taken at initial diagnosis, prior to any treatment.

Regions amplified from RNA transcripts were the TCR beta CDR3 regions. Carried out on the TCR CDR3, a first-round RT-PCR used the HTBI primer set. TCRdb independently ran MiXCR on the multiplex PCR reads; one entry per CDR3 protein. The profile shows about 480,000 distinct CDR3 sequences, roughly 24% of them singletons. Ophthalmopathy in the patients scored at least 3 on Clinical Activity Score and at least 4 on NOSPECS grade, lasting under 3 months. Exclusion followed for patients with uncontrolled infection, other autoimmune disease, pregnancy or lactation. This sequence originates from a woman younger than 45 with Graves' ophthalmopathy. The sequencing sample was made of blood.

CDR3: CASISRDRPSNRPQHF. CDR3 in DNA: TGTGCCAGCATCTCCCGGGACCGCCCTAGCAATCGGCCCCAGCATTTT. The V and J genes are TRBV6-4 and TRBJ1-5; possibly TRBD1 for D (5 bases). The germline CDR1 and CDR2 sequences are MRHNA and SNTAGT. The CDR3 loop spans 16 amino acids.